This TCR beta chain comes out of a study of blood T cell repertoires in COVID-19. CDR1 and CDR2 (germline): LGHNA, YSLEER. The CDR3 is 14 residues long. Trimming took 0 bases from V and 8 from J; bases not matched to a gene: 6. Clones were read by immunoSEQ multiplex PCR, and TCRdb kept only the in-frame ones, dropping some. The sample yields more than 300,000 clones, about four fifths seen once. The TCR originated in a woman aged 45-65 years who had recovered from COVID-19. The chain employs TRBV4-3 and TRBJ1-2, with 7 bases that match TRBD1. The source material was PBMCs or T cells enriched from blood (not recorded which). The CDR3 protein is CASSQEQGQSGYTF. CDR3 in DNA: TGCGCCAGCAGCCAAGAACAGGGGCAGTCCGGCTACACCTTC.